This T cell receptor (beta chain) comes out of a study of T cell responses to AZD1222 COVID-19 vaccine. Using immunoSEQ multiplex PCR, the repertoire was profiled, and TCRdb retains in-frame clones only, with some absent. This table holds over 110,000 clones, about 90% found once. Germline trimming cut 6 bases from V and 3 bases from J; bases unmatched to any gene: 6. The length of the CDR3 is 15 residues. Germline-derived CDR1 and CDR2 are MNHEY and SVGAGI. The rearrangement links TRBV6-5 to TRBJ1-1; 11 bases are a match to TRBD1. This specimen was peripheral blood, taken 28 days after the second AZD1222 dose. The sequence came from an adult who received the AZD1222 COVID-19 vaccine. The CDR3 nucleotides are TGTGCCAGCAGCGGACAGGGGGCTGGTGACACTGAAGCTTTCTTT. It yields the protein CASSGQGAGDTEAFF.